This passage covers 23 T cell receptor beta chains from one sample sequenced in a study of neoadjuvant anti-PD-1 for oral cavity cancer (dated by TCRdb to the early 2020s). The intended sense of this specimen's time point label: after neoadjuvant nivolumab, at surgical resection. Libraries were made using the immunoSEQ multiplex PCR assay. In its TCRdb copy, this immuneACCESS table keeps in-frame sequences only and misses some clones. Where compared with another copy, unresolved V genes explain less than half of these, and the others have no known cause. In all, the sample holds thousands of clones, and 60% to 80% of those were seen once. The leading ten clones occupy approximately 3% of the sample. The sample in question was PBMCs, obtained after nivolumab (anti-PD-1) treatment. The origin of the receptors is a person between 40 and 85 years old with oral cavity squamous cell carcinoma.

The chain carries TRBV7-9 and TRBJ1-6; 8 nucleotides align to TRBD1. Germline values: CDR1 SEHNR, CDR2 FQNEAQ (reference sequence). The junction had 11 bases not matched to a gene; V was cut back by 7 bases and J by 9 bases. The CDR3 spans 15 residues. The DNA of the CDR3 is TGTGCCAGCACCCTCGGAGACAGGGGAAGTTCACCCCTCCACTTT. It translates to CASTLGDRGSSPLHF.

The CDR3 DNA is TGCGCCAGCAGCTTGGCCTCGGTACAGGGAGGCTATGGCTACACCTTC. It translates to CASSLASVQGGYGYTF. V usage is TRBV5-1 and J usage is TRBJ1-2, with D possibly being TRBD1 (6 bases). Germline lookup yields CDR1 SGHRS and CDR2 YFSETQ. Trimming removed 0 bases at V and 4 bases at J, with 16 bases between. The CDR3 is 16 residues long.

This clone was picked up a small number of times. CDR3 bases: TGCGCCAGCAGCTTGGAGGGGGGACACAACTCGAACACTGAAGCTTTCTTT. It codes for CASSLEGGHNSNTEAFF. The rearrangement joins TRBV5-1 to TRBJ1-1, with TRBD1 as a possible D gene (6 bases). The CDR3 extends over 17 amino acids. Trimming left V 0 bases short and J 1 base short, with 16 bases between. Germline V CDR1 and CDR2: SGHRS, YFSETQ.

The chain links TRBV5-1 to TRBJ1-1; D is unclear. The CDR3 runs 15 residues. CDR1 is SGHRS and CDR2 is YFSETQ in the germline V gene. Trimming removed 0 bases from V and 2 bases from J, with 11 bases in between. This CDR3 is CASSLDGRSNTEAFF. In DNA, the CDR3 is TGCGCCAGCAGCTTGGATGGCCGGAGTAACACTGAAGCTTTCTTT.

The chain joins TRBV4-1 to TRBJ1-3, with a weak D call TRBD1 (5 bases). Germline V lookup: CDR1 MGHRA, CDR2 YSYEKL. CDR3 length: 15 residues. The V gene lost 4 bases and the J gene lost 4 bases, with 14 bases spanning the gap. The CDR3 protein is CASSPDGGIGNTIYF. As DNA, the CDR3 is TGCGCCAGCAGCCCGGACGGGGGGATCGGAAACACCATATATTTT.

CDR3 bases: TGCGCCAGCAGCCAAGATAGGCAGGATGGACGATTTTACACCTTC. It encodes CASSQDRQDGRFYTF. The V and J genes are TRBV4-3 and TRBJ1-2, with D hard to call. The germline V and J ends were trimmed by 0 bases and 11 bases, with 19 bases remaining between them. The CDR3 length is 15 residues. Germline CDR1 LGHNA, CDR2 YSLEER.

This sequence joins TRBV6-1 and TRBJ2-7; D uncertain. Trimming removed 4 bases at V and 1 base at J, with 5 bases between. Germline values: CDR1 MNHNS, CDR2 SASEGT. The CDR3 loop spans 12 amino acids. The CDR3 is CASSAVSYEQYF. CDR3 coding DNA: TGTGCCAGCAGTGCCGTTTCCTACGAGCAGTACTTC.

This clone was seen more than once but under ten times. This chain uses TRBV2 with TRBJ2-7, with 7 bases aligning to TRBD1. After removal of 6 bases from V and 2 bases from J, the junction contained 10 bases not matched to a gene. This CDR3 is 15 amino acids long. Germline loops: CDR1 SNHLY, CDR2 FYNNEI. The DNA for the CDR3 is TGTGCCAGCAGGGGGGACAGTATGATAACCTACGAGCAGTACTTC. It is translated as CASRGDSMITYEQYF.

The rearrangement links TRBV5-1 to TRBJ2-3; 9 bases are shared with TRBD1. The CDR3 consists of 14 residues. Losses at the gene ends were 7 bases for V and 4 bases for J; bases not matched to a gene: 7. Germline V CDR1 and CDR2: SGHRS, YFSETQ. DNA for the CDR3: TGCGCCAGCGCGAGGGACAGGGCATCAGATACGCAGTATTTT. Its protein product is CASARDRASDTQYF.

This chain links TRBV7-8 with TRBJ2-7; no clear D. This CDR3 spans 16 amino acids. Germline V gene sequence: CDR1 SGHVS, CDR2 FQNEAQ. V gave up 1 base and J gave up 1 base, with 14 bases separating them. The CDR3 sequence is CASSLGYPPGSYEQYF. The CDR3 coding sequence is TGTGCCAGCAGCTTAGGTTATCCCCCGGGTTCCTACGAGCAGTACTTC.

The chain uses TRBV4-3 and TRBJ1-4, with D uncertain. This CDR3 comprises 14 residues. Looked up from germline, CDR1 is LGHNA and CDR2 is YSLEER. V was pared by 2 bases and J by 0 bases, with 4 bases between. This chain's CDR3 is CASSQLPTNEKLFF. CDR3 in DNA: TGCGCCAGCAGCCAATTACCAACTAATGAAAAACTGTTTTTT.

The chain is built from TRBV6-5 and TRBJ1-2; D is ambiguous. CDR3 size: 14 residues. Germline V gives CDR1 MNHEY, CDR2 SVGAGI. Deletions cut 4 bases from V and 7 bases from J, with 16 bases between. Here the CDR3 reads CASSLSSRPGGYTF. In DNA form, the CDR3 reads TGTGCCAGCAGTTTATCGAGTCGACCCGGTGGCTACACCTTC.

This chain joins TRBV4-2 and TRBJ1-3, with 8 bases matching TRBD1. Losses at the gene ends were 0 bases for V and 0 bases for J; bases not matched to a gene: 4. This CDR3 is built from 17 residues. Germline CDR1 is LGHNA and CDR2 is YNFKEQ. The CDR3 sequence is CASSQEGQAVSGNTIYF. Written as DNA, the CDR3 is TGTGCCAGCAGCCAAGAGGGACAGGCCGTCTCTGGAAACACCATATATTTT.

The CDR3 sequence is CASSSPSGGDGDTQYF. CDR3 bases: TGTGCCAGCAGCTCACCTAGCGGGGGTGACGGAGATACGCAGTATTTT. The chain carries TRBV5-4 and TRBJ2-3; TRBD2 agrees at 10 bases. This CDR3 comprises 16 residues. V dropped 3 bases and J dropped 5; count of bases not matched to a gene: 9. Germline V gives CDR1 SGHNT, CDR2 YYREEE (reference sequence).

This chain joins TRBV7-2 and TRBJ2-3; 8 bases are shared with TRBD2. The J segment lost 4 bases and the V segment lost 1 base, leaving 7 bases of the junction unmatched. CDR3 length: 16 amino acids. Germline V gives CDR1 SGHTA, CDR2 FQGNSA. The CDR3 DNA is TGTGCCAGCAGCTTAGTCGCCGGGGGGGCCCCAGATACGCAGTATTTT. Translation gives CASSLVAGGAPDTQYF.

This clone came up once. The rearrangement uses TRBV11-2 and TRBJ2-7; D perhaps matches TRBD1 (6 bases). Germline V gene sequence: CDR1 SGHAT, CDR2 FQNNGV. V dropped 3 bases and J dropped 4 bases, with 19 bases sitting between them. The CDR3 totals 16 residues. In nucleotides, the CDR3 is TGTGCCAGCAGCTTCAGCCCGACAGGTGGTGGTTACGAGCAGTACTTC. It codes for CASSFSPTGGGYEQYF. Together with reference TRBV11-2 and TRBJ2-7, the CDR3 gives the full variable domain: EAGVAQSPRYKIIEKRQSVAFWCNPISGHATLYWYQQILGQGPKLLIQFQNNGVVDDSQLPKDRFSAERLKGVDSTLKIQPAKLEDSAVYLCASSFSPTGGGYEQYFGPGTRLTVT.

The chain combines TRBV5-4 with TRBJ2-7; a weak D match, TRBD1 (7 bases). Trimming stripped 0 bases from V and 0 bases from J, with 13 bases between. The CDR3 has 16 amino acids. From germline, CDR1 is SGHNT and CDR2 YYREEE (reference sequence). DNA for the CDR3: TGTGCCAGCAGCTTGGACCAGGGGGGAATCTCCTACGAGCAGTACTTC. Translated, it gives CASSLDQGGISYEQYF.

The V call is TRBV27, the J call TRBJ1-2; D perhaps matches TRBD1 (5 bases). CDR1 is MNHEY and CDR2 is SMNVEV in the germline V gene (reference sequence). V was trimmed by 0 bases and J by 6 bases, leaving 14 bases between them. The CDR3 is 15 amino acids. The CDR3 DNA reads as TGTGCCAGCAGTTTATCGGCAGGGAGGTGGGATGGCTACACCTTC. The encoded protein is CASSLSAGRWDGYTF.

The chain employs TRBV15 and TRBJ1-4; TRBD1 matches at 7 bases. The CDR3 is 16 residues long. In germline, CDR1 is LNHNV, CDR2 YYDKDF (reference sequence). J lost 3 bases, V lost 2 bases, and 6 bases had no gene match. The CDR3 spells CATSRYSGTANEKLFF. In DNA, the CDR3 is TGTGCCACCAGCAGATACTCCGGGACAGCTAATGAAAAACTGTTTTTT.

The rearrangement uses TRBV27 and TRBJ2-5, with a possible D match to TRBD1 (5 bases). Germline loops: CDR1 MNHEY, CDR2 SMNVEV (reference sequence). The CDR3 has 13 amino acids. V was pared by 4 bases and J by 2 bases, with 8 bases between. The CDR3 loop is CASSWTPQETQYF. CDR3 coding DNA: TGTGCCAGCAGTTGGACACCTCAAGAGACCCAGTACTTC.

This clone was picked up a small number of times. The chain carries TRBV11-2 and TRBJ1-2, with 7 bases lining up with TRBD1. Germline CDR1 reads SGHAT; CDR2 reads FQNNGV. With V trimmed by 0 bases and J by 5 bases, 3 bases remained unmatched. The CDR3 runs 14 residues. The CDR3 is CASSLDGTAYGYTF. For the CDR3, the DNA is TGTGCCAGCAGCTTAGATGGGACAGCTTATGGCTACACCTTC.

CDR3 region: CATSRTAGTSHESYNEQFF. The DNA for the CDR3 is TGTGCCACCAGCAGGACTGCCGGGACTAGCCACGAATCTTACAATGAGCAGTTCTTC. V usage is TRBV15 and J usage is TRBJ2-1; 9 bases line up with TRBD2. With V trimmed by 3 bases and J by 4 bases, 16 bases remained unmatched. The CDR3 covers 19 residues. Germline lookup yields CDR1 LNHNV and CDR2 YYDKDF (reference sequence).

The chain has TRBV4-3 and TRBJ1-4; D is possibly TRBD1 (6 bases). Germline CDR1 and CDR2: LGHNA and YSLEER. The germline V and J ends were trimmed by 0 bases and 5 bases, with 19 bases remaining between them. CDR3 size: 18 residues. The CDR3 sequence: CASSQDGGGRVWNEKLFF. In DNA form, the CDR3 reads TGCGCCAGCAGCCAAGATGGGGGCGGCAGGGTTTGGAATGAAAAACTGTTTTTT.